A selection of T cell receptor beta chains follows, all from one sample in a study of T cell responses to AZD1222 COVID-19 vaccine. Using immunoSEQ multiplex PCR, the repertoire was profiled, and TCRdb retains in-frame clones only, with some absent. Here the sample spans about 170,000 clones, approximately 90% being singletons. The sequencing used peripheral blood, collected 28 days after the second dose of the MenACWY control vaccine. All receptors come from an adult who received the MenACWY meningococcal vaccine as a control. Each CDR3 is given with its conserved first and last residue. The D gene is left open where the match is weak. Not all rows give a size; the values are once, few, many and, for expanded clones, a class.

CDR3 DNA,CDR3 protein,clone size,J gene,V gene,D gene
TGCGCCAGCAGCTTGGGGGTTCATACCACCGGGGAGCTGTTTTTT,CASSLGVHTTGELFF,NA,TRBJ2-2,TRBV5-1,NA
TGTGCCAGCAGCACCAATATCGGGACGGTTAGCACAGATACGCAGTATTTT,CASSTNIGTVSTDTQYF,NA,TRBJ2-3,TRBV9,NA
TGTGCCAGCAGCTTGCCTAGCGGGAGGTTTTTCCACGAGCAGTACTTC,CASSLPSGRFFHEQYF,NA,TRBJ2-7,TRBV7-2,TRBD2
TGTGCCAGCAGAATCCGGGACCCCGGCTACGAGCAGTACTTC,CASRIRDPGYEQYF,NA,TRBJ2-7,TRBV28,NA
TGTGCCAGCAGCCCATCCAGGGGATGGGATCAGCCCCAGCATTTT,CASSPSRGWDQPQHF,NA,TRBJ1-5,TRBV28,NA
TGCGCCAGCGCACCTCGACTAGCGGGAGGAGAGACCCAGTACTTC,CASAPRLAGGETQYF,NA,TRBJ2-5,TRBV5-1,TRBD2
TGTGCCAGCAAATGGGGAGCTAACTATGGCTACACCTTC,CASKWGANYGYTF,NA,TRBJ1-2,TRBV28,NA
TGTGCCAGCAGTGTCGAAGGCGGGGTCACCATATATTTT,CASSVEGGVTIYF,NA,TRBJ1-3,TRBV25-1,NA
TGCAGCGTCCTGACAGGGAATGGCAATCAGCCCCAGCATTTT,CSVLTGNGNQPQHF,NA,TRBJ1-5,TRBV29-1,TRBD1
TGTGCCAGCAGCCCCCACGGACTAAGCTCCTACGAGCAGTACTTC,CASSPHGLSSYEQYF,NA,TRBJ2-7,TRBV7-2,NA
TGTGCCAGCAGCACCAGGGGCGACGAGCAGTACTTC,CASSTRGDEQYF,NA,TRBJ2-7,TRBV9,NA
TGCAGCGCCAAAAGATGGGGGGGGACCTACGAGCAGTACTTC,CSAKRWGGTYEQYF,NA,TRBJ2-7,TRBV29-1,TRBD2
TGTGCCACCAGCAGAGAGCCGAGGTTGAACACTGAAGCTTTCTTT,CATSREPRLNTEAFF,NA,TRBJ1-1,TRBV15,NA
TGTGCCAGCAGTTTATCCACGCCGACAGGGGCTTGGTCCTACGAGCAGTACTTC,CASSLSTPTGAWSYEQYF,NA,TRBJ2-7,TRBV27,TRBD1
TGCGCCAGCAGCCAAGAATTTAGGGTAGACCTGAGCTCCTACGAGCAGTACTTC,CASSQEFRVDLSSYEQYF,NA,TRBJ2-7,TRBV4-3,NA
TGTGCCAGTAGTATAGGAGGGGCAGTGAACACTGAAGCTTTCTTT,CASSIGGAVNTEAFF,NA,TRBJ1-1,TRBV19,NA
TGCGCCAGCAGCCATGAGGGTGAGGAGCAGTTCTTC,CASSHEGEEQFF,NA,TRBJ2-1,TRBV4-3,NA
TGTGCCAGCAGCTTATGGCAGGTGTCCTCTGGAAACACCATATATTTT,CASSLWQVSSGNTIYF,NA,TRBJ1-3,TRBV7-8,NA
TGTGCCAGTAGTACCCTTGGCGGGACCCCCACAGATACGCAGTATTTT,CASSTLGGTPTDTQYF,once,TRBJ2-3,TRBV19,NA
TGCAGCGTTCGGACTAGCGGTTACAATGAGCAGTTCTTC,CSVRTSGYNEQFF,NA,TRBJ2-1,TRBV29-1,TRBD2
TGTGCCAGCAGCCAAGATTCGGACAGGAGGAACCCTAAGCAGTACTTC,CASSQDSDRRNPKQYF,once,TRBJ2-7,TRBV4-2,TRBD1
TGTGCAAGTCGCCTCGCAGGACAGAATGGAAACACCATATATTTT,CASRLAGQNGNTIYF,NA,TRBJ1-3,TRBV12-2,NA
TGTGCTAGTGGCCCGCGTCGGCTAGCGGGAGGGCCACGGGAATGCTACGAGCAGTACTTC,CASGPRRLAGGPRECYEQYF,NA,TRBJ2-7,TRBV12-5,TRBD2
TGCGCCAGCAGCTGGGAAGTGGTCGCCAATAGTGAGCAGTTCTTC,CASSWEVVANSEQFF,few,TRBJ2-1,TRBV5-1,NA
TGTGCCAGCAGACTTGGGACTGAAGCTTTCTTT,CASRLGTEAFF,NA,TRBJ1-1,TRBV6-5,NA
TGTGCCAGCAGCGCTCACCCTACCGGGGAGCTGTTTTTT,CASSAHPTGELFF,once,TRBJ2-2,TRBV13,NA
TGCGCCAGCAGCTTAGAAACAGGATATGGCTACACCTTC,CASSLETGYGYTF,NA,TRBJ1-2,TRBV5-1,NA
TGTGCCAGCACAATTCCTAGGGGCTTTCAGCCCCAGCATTTT,CASTIPRGFQPQHF,once,TRBJ1-5,TRBV7-3,NA
TGTGCCAGCCGCCGGCTCATAGGGGGGAGGTACAATGAGCAGTTCTTC,CASRRLIGGRYNEQFF,NA,TRBJ2-1,TRBV11-2,NA
TGTGCCACCGTTTCCCCGGGGCAGGGAGGCGACGAGCAGTACTTC,CATVSPGQGGDEQYF,NA,TRBJ2-7,TRBV27,NA
TGTGCCAGCAGCCGGTCTAAGGTACTAGCGGGAGACATAAGGGTCGACAATGAGCAGTTCTTC,CASSRSKVLAGDIRVDNEQFF,NA,TRBJ2-1,TRBV3-1/TRBV3-2,TRBD2
TGCGCCAGCAGCCAAGAAGGTCGGACAGGGAGTCAGCCCCAGCATTTT,CASSQEGRTGSQPQHF,NA,TRBJ1-5,TRBV4-3,TRBD1
TGTGCCAGCAGTTACCAGGGTGCAAGCACTGAAGCTTTCTTT,CASSYQGASTEAFF,NA,TRBJ1-1,TRBV6-5,NA
TGCGCCAGCAAGTACAGGGTAGTTAGTATTATCATGAACACTGAAGCTTTCTTT,CASKYRVVSIIMNTEAFF,NA,TRBJ1-1,TRBV4-3,NA
TGCGCCAGCAGCTTGACACAGTTCAGTGAAGCTTTCTTT,CASSLTQFSEAFF,NA,TRBJ1-1,TRBV5-1,NA
TGTGCCAGCAGCTTAATCCAGGGTTTAACCGGGGAGCTGTTTTTT,CASSLIQGLTGELFF,NA,TRBJ2-2,TRBV7-6,NA
TGTGCCATCAGTGGGGGACTAGCGGGAGATGGGGGGTTCTACGAGCAGTACTTC,CAISGGLAGDGGFYEQYF,NA,TRBJ2-7,TRBV10-3,TRBD2
TGTGCCAGCAGCTCCCCTAGCAACAGTGATGAGCAGTTCTTC,CASSSPSNSDEQFF,NA,TRBJ2-1,TRBV7-2,NA
TGCGCCAGCAGCACCTTTGACAGGGGGCTCACTAGCGGCTCCTACAATGAGCAGTTCTTC,CASSTFDRGLTSGSYNEQFF,NA,TRBJ2-1,TRBV5-1,TRBD1
TGTGCCACCAGCGCAGCACAGGGGAATACTGAAGCTTTCTTT,CATSAAQGNTEAFF,NA,TRBJ1-1,TRBV15,TRBD1